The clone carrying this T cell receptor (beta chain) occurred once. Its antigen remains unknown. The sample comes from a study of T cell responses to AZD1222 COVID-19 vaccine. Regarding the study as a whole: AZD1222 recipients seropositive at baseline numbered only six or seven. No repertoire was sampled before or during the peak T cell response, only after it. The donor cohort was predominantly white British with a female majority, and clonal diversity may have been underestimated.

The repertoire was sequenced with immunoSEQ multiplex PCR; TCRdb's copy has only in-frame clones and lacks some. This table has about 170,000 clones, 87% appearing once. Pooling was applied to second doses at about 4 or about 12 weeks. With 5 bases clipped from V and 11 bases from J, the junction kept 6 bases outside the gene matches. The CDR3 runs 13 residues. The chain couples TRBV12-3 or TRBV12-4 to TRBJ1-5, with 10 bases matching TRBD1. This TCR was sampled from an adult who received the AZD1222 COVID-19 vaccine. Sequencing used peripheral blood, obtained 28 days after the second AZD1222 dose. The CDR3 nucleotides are TGTGCCAGCAGTCCGCGGACAGGGGGAGCCCAGCATTTT. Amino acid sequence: CASSPRTGGAQHF.